The subject of this entry is one TCR beta chain. From germline, CDR1 is SGHVS and CDR2 FNYEAQ. Between the trimmed V and J ends, which lost 3 bases and 8 bases, there was a span of 5 bases. This CDR3 region has 12 residues. This record comes from a study of control samples from healthy donors and cancer patients. The protocol was immunoSEQ multiplex PCR, while the TCRdb copy is restricted to in-frame clones and leaves out a portion. The top ten clones hold approximately 1.9% of a sample with nearly 55,000 clones, 95% to 97% of them seen once. The genes are TRBV7-6 and TRBJ1-6; D remains unclear. The material sequenced was blood. This clonotype originated in a woman aged 25 to 39 in good health. For the CDR3, the DNA is TGTGCCAGCAGCTTTGGGGATTCACCCCTCCACTTT. Protein sequence: CASSFGDSPLHF.